This T cell receptor beta chain is drawn from a study of CD8 T cells in ankylosing spondylitis. Overall study results and limits: Clones linked with disease were CD8+ and fairly uncommon in the peripheral blood. Previous work reported some of these motif variants in the synovial fluid and blood of reactive arthritis.

The sample holds a few counts of this clonotype. The antigen is undetermined. TCRdb reprocessed the 5' RACE reads via MiXCR and lists one record per CDR3 protein. The sample shows approximately 340,000 distinct CDR3 sequences, roughly 14% of them seen only once. This CDR3 is built from 15 residues. Germline CDR1 and CDR2: SGHRS and YFSETQ. Trimming left V 4 bases short and J 4 bases short, with 15 bases between. Input material: blood, either unsorted or a sorted T cell fraction (not recorded which). The receptor comes from a male donor with ankylosing spondylitis or in good health (not recorded which). The V call is TRBV5-1, the J call TRBJ1-3; a possible D gene is TRBD1 (5 bases). The CDR3 DNA is TGCGCCAGCAGCGTGCAGGGTATGCCCGGAAACACCATATATTTT. Amino acids: CASSVQGMPGNTIYF. The entire variable domain, with the rest obtained from reference TRBV5-1 and TRBJ1-3, is as follows: KAGVTQTPRYLIKTRGQQVTLSCSPISGHRSVSWYQQTPGQGLQFLFEYFSETQRNKGNFPGRFSGRQFSNSRSEMNVSTLELGDSALYLCASSVQGMPGNTIYFGEGSWLTVV.